Below are 28 T cell receptor beta chains sequenced from a single sample in a study of blood T cell repertoires in COVID-19. Measured with immunoSEQ multiplex PCR; TCRdb has only the in-frame clones, and not every one. The table lists roughly 120,000 clones, about nine tenths of them singletons. Material for sequencing was peripheral blood. The receptors were gathered from a human donor with active COVID-19. The donor label of this sample is uncertain.

The V gene is TRBV6-4, the J gene TRBJ1-3; D remains ambiguous. V was shortened by 0 bases and J by 0 bases, with 12 bases between the two germline ends. Germline V lookup: CDR1 MRHNA, CDR2 SNTAGT. The CDR3 totals 17 residues. The CDR3 sequence: CASSDSIQHSSGNTIYF. The DNA for the CDR3 is TGTGCCAGCAGTGACTCGATACAGCATAGCTCTGGAAACACCATATATTTT.

This clone showed up just once. The chain couples TRBV10-3 to TRBJ2-2; D is perhaps TRBD2 (5 bases). Trimming stripped 0 bases from V and 1 base from J, with 9 bases between. The germline CDR1 and CDR2 sequences are ENHRY and SYGVKD. CDR3 length: 16 residues. CDR3 bases: TGTGCCATCAGTGAGTCGCTCCGGGGGAACACCGGGGAGCTGTTTTTT. Its translation is CAISESLRGNTGELFF.

This chain joins TRBV2 and TRBJ2-6; D might be TRBD1 (6 bases). The CDR3 has 16 residues. Germline CDR1 is SNHLY and CDR2 is FYNNEI. V lost 9 bases to trimming and J lost 0 bases, with 15 bases between them. In nucleotides, the CDR3 is TGTGCCAGGTTGGAGCGCAGGGGCTCTGGGGCCAACGTCCTGACTTTC. Its protein product is CARLERRGSGANVLTF.

The table lists this clone with a count of one. The rearrangement links TRBV13 to TRBJ1-2; D uncertain. This CDR3 region has 15 residues. CDR1 is PRHDT, CDR2 FYEKMQ, per germline (reference sequence). Trimming stripped 1 base from V and 1 base from J, with 10 bases between. CDR3 bases: TGTGCCAGCAGCTTAGACCCGGGGAGTAACTATGGCTACACCTTC. The encoded protein is CASSLDPGSNYGYTF.

This rearrangement joins TRBV27 to TRBJ2-1; perhaps TRBD2 as D (6 bases). The CDR3 spans 13 residues. Germline assignment: CDR1 MNHEY and CDR2 SMNVEV (reference sequence). Trimming took off 3 bases at V and 5 bases at J, with 8 bases between the two ends. In DNA form, the CDR3 reads TGTGCCAGCAGTTTCGGGGGAAACAATGAGCAGTTCTTC. Its translation is CASSFGGNNEQFF.

This clone appeared once. CDR3 in DNA: TGTGCCAGCAGTCCCAGGGGGCGCGGGATGAACACTGAAGCTTTCTTT. The encoded protein is CASSPRGRGMNTEAFF. The chain uses TRBV28 and TRBJ1-1; 8 bases match TRBD1. The germline CDR1 and CDR2 sequences are MDHEN and SYDVKM. V shed 5 bases, J shed 0 bases, and the junction held 8 bases outside the gene matches. The CDR3 is made up of 16 amino acids.

The rearrangement links TRBV7-2 to TRBJ1-2; a possible D gene is TRBD1 (5 bases). The germline V gene encodes CDR1 SGHTA and CDR2 FQGNSA. The V and J ends lost 6 bases and 8 bases respectively, with 16 bases between them. The CDR3 length is 13 residues. CDR3 DNA: TGTGCCAGCAGTCCAGAAGTCCAGGGAGGCTACACCTTC. Translated: CASSPEVQGGYTF.

This chain connects TRBV9 to TRBJ2-1; 8 bases align to TRBD2. The CDR3 runs to 17 residues. Germline V gene lookup returns CDR1 SGDLS and CDR2 YYNGEE. The V gene end was trimmed by 3 bases and the J gene end by 2 bases; junction bases not matched to a gene: 10. The CDR3: CASSERTSLETYNEQFF. CDR3 DNA: TGTGCCAGCAGCGAAAGGACTAGCCTAGAAACCTACAATGAGCAGTTCTTC.

The J gene is TRBJ2-1, the V gene TRBV7-9, with D tentatively TRBD2 (6 bases). The CDR3 has 13 residues. The V end lost 5 bases, the J end lost 12 bases, and 17 bases lay between the germline ends. CDR1 and CDR2 (germline): SEHNR, FQNEAQ (reference sequence). The DNA for the CDR3 is TGTGCCAGCAGCCGCACGGAGGGCGGAGGGCAGTTCTTC. It codes for CASSRTEGGGQFF.

This clone was detected only once. The gene calls are TRBV7-9 and TRBJ1-1; 8 bases match TRBD1. V was clipped by 5 bases and J by 1 base; unmatched bases: 6. CDR3 length: 15 amino acids. CDR1 and CDR2 from the germline V gene are SEHNR and FQNEAQ (reference sequence). The CDR3 DNA is TGTGCCAGCAGCGCGCAGACAGGGGCGAACACTGAAGCTTTCTTT. Protein: CASSAQTGANTEAFF.

This rearrangement joins TRBV6-5 to TRBJ1-2; TRBD1 aligns across 7 bases. CDR3 length: 14 residues. The V gene end was trimmed by 6 bases and the J gene end by 0 bases; junction bases not matched to a gene: 4. Germline CDR1 is MNHEY and CDR2 is SVGAGI. CDR3 loop: CASRTGTANYGYTF. The CDR3 DNA follows: TGTGCCAGCAGAACCGGGACAGCTAACTATGGCTACACCTTC.

The chain recombines TRBV29-1 with TRBJ2-3; 8 nucleotides agree with TRBD2. The ends lost 6 bases at V and 6 bases at J; junction bases unmatched: 8. Germline V gene data show CDR1 as SQVTM and CDR2 as ANQGSEA. The length of the CDR3 is 13 residues. The CDR3 is CSVLAALTDTQYF. CDR3 nucleotide sequence: TGCAGCGTACTAGCGGCCCTGACCGATACGCAGTATTTT.

The chain is built from TRBV7-2 and TRBJ2-1, with 12 nucleotides matching TRBD2. Germline V gene data show CDR1 as SGHTA and CDR2 as FQGNSA. V lost 2 bases, J lost 9 bases, and 8 bases stayed unmatched. The CDR3 covers 16 residues. Here the CDR3 DNA reads TGTGCCAGCAGCTTACAATTACTAGCGGGGGGTACTGAGCAGTTCTTC. Translating it yields CASSLQLLAGGTEQFF.

The V call is TRBV2, the J call TRBJ2-3; 9 bases are shared with TRBD2. This CDR3 region has 15 residues. Per germline, CDR1 SNHLY and CDR2 FYNNEI. With 7 bases clipped from V and 6 bases from J, the junction kept 11 bases outside the gene matches. Here the CDR3 reads CASMLRGGMDDTQYF. CDR3 sequence (DNA): TGTGCCAGCATGTTGCGGGGGGGCATGGACGATACGCAGTATTTT.

About this clone itself: Other DNA sequences within the sample encode an identical CDR3. The rearrangement uses TRBV7-2 and TRBJ2-7; D might be TRBD1 (6 bases). The ends were cut back, 3 bases at V and 0 bases at J, with 9 bases in the middle. Germline V gene sequence: CDR1 SGHTA, CDR2 FQGNSA. This CDR3 spans 14 amino acids. Written as DNA, the CDR3 is TGTGCCAGCAGCTTGGGACACAGCTCCTACGAGCAGTACTTC. It encodes CASSLGHSSYEQYF.

CDR3 in amino acids: CASSLLATNEKLFF. The CDR3 bases are TGTGCCAGCAGCCTCCTTGCAACTAATGAAAAACTGTTTTTT. V usage is TRBV5-6 and J usage is TRBJ1-4; D remains unclear. Deletions cut 4 bases from V and 0 bases from J, with 7 bases between. CDR1 and CDR2 from the germline V gene are SGHDT and YYEEEE. The CDR3 has 14 amino acids.

This clone is a singleton in its sample. The chain has TRBV6-5 and TRBJ1-2; D unclear. CDR3 length: 15 amino acids. V gave up 6 bases and J gave up 1 base, with 15 bases separating them. Germline CDR1 reads MNHEY; CDR2 reads SVGAGI. CDR3 in amino acids: CASSPRQVNNYGYTF. The DNA of the CDR3 is TGTGCCAGCAGCCCCCGGCAGGTCAATAACTATGGCTACACCTTC.

The chain joins TRBV11-2 to TRBJ2-5, with D hard to call. V lost 0 bases to trimming and J lost 3 bases, with 5 bases between them. Germline-derived CDR1 and CDR2 are SGHAT and FQNNGV. This CDR3 has 13 residues. The CDR3 nucleotides are TGTGCCAGCAGCTTAGATACGGAAGAGACCCAGTACTTC. It yields the protein CASSLDTEETQYF. The complete variable domain, with remaining parts taken from reference TRBV11-2 and TRBJ2-5, reads EAGVAQSPRYKIIEKRQSVAFWCNPISGHATLYWYQQILGQGPKLLIQFQNNGVVDDSQLPKDRFSAERLKGVDSTLKIQPAKLEDSAVYLCASSLDTEETQYFGPGTRLLVL.

The V call is TRBV7-6, the J call TRBJ1-1; D is perhaps TRBD1 (5 bases). V lost 1 base and J lost 2, with 11 bases in between. The CDR3 runs 15 residues. Germline V gene sequence: CDR1 SGHVS, CDR2 FNYEAQ. The CDR3 is CASSLGNTGNTEAFF. The CDR3 DNA sequence: TGTGCCAGCAGCTTAGGGAACACAGGAAACACTGAAGCTTTCTTT.

This rearrangement joins TRBV6-5 to TRBJ2-7; TRBD1 matches 9 bases. The CDR3 sequence is 14 residues long. Trimming removed 6 bases from V and 3 bases from J; junction bases left unmatched: 6. CDR1 is MNHEY and CDR2 is SVGAGI in the germline V gene. CDR3 nucleotide sequence: TGTGCCAGCAGAGGGACAGGGATTGGCTACGAGCAGTACTTC. Its translation is CASRGTGIGYEQYF.

The rearrangement links TRBV29-1 to TRBJ1-3; TRBD1 aligns across 9 bases. V lost 7 bases and J lost 9; bases outside the gene matches: 10. The CDR3 runs to 13 residues. Germline values: CDR1 SQVTM, CDR2 ANQGSEA. The CDR3 nucleotides read TGCAGCGCCGGGACAGGGAAAAGCGGCACCATATATTTT. This codes for CSAGTGKSGTIYF.

CDR3 bases: TGTGCCAGCAGCCGAAGTACAGGGCGGAATGAGCAGTTCTTC. This codes for CASSRSTGRNEQFF. The chain links TRBV3-1 (or the pseudogene TRBV3-2) to TRBJ2-1; TRBD1 might be the D (6 bases). This CDR3 contains 14 residues. The germline V and J ends were trimmed by 4 bases and 7 bases, with 14 bases remaining between them. Germline values: CDR1 LGHDT, CDR2 YNNKEL (reference sequence).

The V call is TRBV21-1, the J call TRBJ2-1; the table gives TRBD1 as D, unverified against the DNA. TRBV21-1 is deemed a pseudogene. This CDR3 is 17 amino acids long. The CDR3 loop reads CASSKVVRDRIHNEQFF. Here the CDR3 DNA reads TGTGCCAGCAGCAAAGTAGTCCGGGACAGGATCCACAATGAGCAGTTCTTC.

The chain links TRBV6-6 to TRBJ1-5; no definite D call. Between the trimmed V and J ends, which lost 6 bases and 4 bases, there was a span of 7 bases. The CDR3 is 12 residues long. Germline V gene data show CDR1 as MNHNY and CDR2 as SVGAGI (reference sequence). The CDR3 sequence is CASRQSNQPQHF. CDR3 nucleotide sequence: TGTGCCAGCAGACAGTCTAATCAGCCCCAGCATTTT.

Ten or more counts support this clone. The chain employs TRBV6-6 and TRBJ2-7, with a possible D match to TRBD1 (6 bases). V was pared by 0 bases and J by 4 bases, with 10 bases between. Germline V gene sequence: CDR1 MNHNY, CDR2 SVGAGI (reference sequence). The length of the CDR3 is 14 residues. The CDR3 bases are TGTGCCAGCAGTTACTCGTCAGGGGAATACGAGCAGTACTTC. Translation gives CASSYSSGEYEQYF.

The chain links TRBV27 to TRBJ2-7; the D gene is possibly TRBD2 (7 bases). The V end lost 6 bases, the J end lost 2 bases, and 23 bases lay between the germline ends. Germline V gene data show CDR1 as MNHEY and CDR2 as SMNVEV (reference sequence). CDR3 length equals 17 residues. CDR3 region: CASRPMGGGGFPYEQYF. CDR3 coding DNA: TGTGCCAGCAGACCAATGGGGGGAGGGGGATTCCCCTACGAGCAGTACTTC.

The gene calls are TRBV3-1 (or the pseudogene TRBV3-2) and TRBJ2-3; possibly TRBD2 for D (7 bases). V lost 3 bases and J lost 6, with 13 bases in between. The germline gives CDR1 LGHDT, CDR2 YNNKEL (reference sequence). This CDR3 has 14 residues. The CDR3 coding sequence is TGTGCCAGCAGCCAGGGGGGGGCAGTGGATACGCAGTATTTT. Protein: CASSQGGAVDTQYF.

The chain uses TRBV11-3 and TRBJ1-1; D is uncertain. Trimming removed 3 bases at V and 5 bases at J, with 7 bases between. Per the germline V gene, CDR1 is SGHNT and CDR2 is YENEEA. The CDR3 is 12 amino acids. CDR3 in amino acids: CASSFSGTEAFF. CDR3 DNA: TGTGCCAGCAGCTTTTCAGGTACTGAAGCTTTCTTT.